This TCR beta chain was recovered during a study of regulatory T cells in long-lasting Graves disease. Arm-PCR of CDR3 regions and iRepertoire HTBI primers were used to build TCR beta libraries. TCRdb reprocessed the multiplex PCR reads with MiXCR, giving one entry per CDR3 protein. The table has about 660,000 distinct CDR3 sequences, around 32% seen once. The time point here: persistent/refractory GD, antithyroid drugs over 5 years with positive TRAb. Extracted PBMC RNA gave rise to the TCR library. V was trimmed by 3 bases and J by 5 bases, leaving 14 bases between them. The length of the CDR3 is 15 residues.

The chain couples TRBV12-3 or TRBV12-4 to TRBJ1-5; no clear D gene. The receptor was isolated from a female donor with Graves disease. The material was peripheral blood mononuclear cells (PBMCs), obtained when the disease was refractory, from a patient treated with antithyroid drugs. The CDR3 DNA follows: TGTGCCAGCAGTTTTTTGGACCGAACTTATCAGCCCCAGCATTTT. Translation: CASSFLDRTYQPQHF.